The 32 T cell receptor beta chains below were found in one sample sequenced in a study of T cells in Graves' hyperthyroidism and ophthalmopathy. Amplified TCR beta CDR3 regions derived from RNA transcripts. The HTBI primer set served for first-round RT-PCR of the TCR CDR3. TCRdb reanalysed the multiplex PCR reads using MiXCR and keeps one entry per CDR3 protein. The table has 470,000 or so distinct CDR3 sequences, 20% seen once; the top ten hold about 30%. The sequencing input was blood. The receptors originated from a man between 18 and 29 years old with Graves' hyperthyroidism.

This clonotype showed up many times. The chain is built from TRBV28 and TRBJ2-7; 7 bases align to TRBD1. V lost 4 bases to trimming and J lost 1 base; unmatched junction nucleotides: 10. CDR3 length equals 16 residues. Germline CDR1 MDHEN, CDR2 SYDVKM. CDR3 region: CASSWIPGQQSYEQYF. In nucleotides, the CDR3 is TGTGCCAGCAGTTGGATCCCGGGACAGCAATCCTACGAGCAGTACTTC.

There are many counts of this clonotype. The rearrangement joins TRBV24-1 to TRBJ2-5, with TRBD2 matching over 7 bases. This CDR3 is built from 14 residues. Trimming cost V 5 bases and J 3 bases; bases outside gene matches: 5. Germline V gene sequence: CDR1 KGHDR, CDR2 SFDVKD. In nucleotides, the CDR3 is TGTGCCACCAGTGGGGCGGGGACTAAAGAGACCCAGTACTTC. Its protein product is CATSGAGTKETQYF.

This clonotype was counted between two and nine times. This sequence joins TRBV28 and TRBJ2-2, with D hard to call. V dropped 10 bases and J dropped 4 bases, with 16 bases sitting between them. Germline V gene lookup returns CDR1 MDHEN and CDR2 SYDVKM. This CDR3 is built from 14 residues. The CDR3 is CATIPTLPTGELFF. DNA of the CDR3: TGTGCCACCATCCCTACCCTCCCCACCGGGGAGCTGTTTTTT.

This clonotype was observed at least ten times. The V call is TRBV6-5, the J call TRBJ2-7; no clear D. Trimming pared 3 bases from V and 2 bases from J, leaving 14 bases between. This CDR3 spans 15 amino acids. The V gene's germline CDR1 is MNHEY and CDR2 SVGAGI. The DNA for the CDR3 is TGTGCCAGCAGTTATTCCCCCAAGACACCCTACGAGCAGTACTTC. Translated, it gives CASSYSPKTPYEQYF.

This clonotype occurred a few times. The CDR3 reads CASSMALGPYEQYF. The DNA of the CDR3 is TGTGCCAGTAGTATGGCCCTTGGTCCCTACGAGCAGTACTTC. The genes are TRBV19 and TRBJ2-7, with D unresolved. Trimming took 3 bases from V and 2 from J, leaving 11 bases between them. The CDR3 has 14 amino acids. The germline V gene encodes CDR1 LNHDA and CDR2 SQIVND (reference sequence).

The chain uses TRBV6-5 and TRBJ1-1; D gene uncertain. CDR3 length equals 16 residues. V was cut by 0 bases and J by 0 bases, with 11 bases left in between. CDR1 and CDR2 (germline): MNHEY, SVGAGI. This CDR3 reads CASSYSVREMNTEAFF. CDR3 nucleotide sequence: TGTGCCAGCAGTTACTCGGTAAGGGAAATGAACACTGAAGCTTTCTTT.

This clonotype appeared a few times. The chain links TRBV28 to TRBJ1-5; D unclear. The V end lost 7 bases, the J end lost 0 bases, and 13 bases lay between the germline ends. Germline CDR1 is MDHEN and CDR2 is SYDVKM. The CDR3 runs to 15 residues. CDR3 residues: CASKFGLLSNQPQHF. In DNA, the CDR3 is TGTGCCAGCAAATTTGGTCTCCTTAGCAATCAGCCCCAGCATTTT.

This clonotype was counted many times. The genes are TRBV7-9 and TRBJ1-1; 7 bases agree with TRBD1. The V gene end was trimmed by 10 bases and the J gene end by 2 bases; junction bases not matched to a gene: 4. The CDR3 runs to 12 residues. The germline V gene encodes CDR1 SEHNR and CDR2 FQNEAQ (reference sequence). The CDR3 DNA reads TGTGCCATCAGGACAGGAAACACTGAAGCTTTCTTT. Protein: CAIRTGNTEAFF.

The rearrangement links TRBV3-1 to TRBJ2-7; 8 bases align to TRBD1. The CDR3 loop spans 15 amino acids. Germline V CDR1 and CDR2: LGHDT, YNNKEL (reference sequence). V dropped 1 base and J dropped 1; count of bases not matched to a gene: 3. The CDR3 coding sequence is TGTGCCAGCAGCCAAGGGGGGACAGGTTCCTACGAGCAGTACTTC. It codes for CASSQGGTGSYEQYF.

This clonotype was counted at least ten times. The chain is built from TRBV2 and TRBJ1-1; D is unresolved. Germline V gene sequence: CDR1 SNHLY, CDR2 FYNNEI. V lost 4 bases and J 9 bases, leaving 12 bases between the germline ends. There are 12 residues in the CDR3. The CDR3 is CASSAAEIQAFF. The CDR3 bases are TGTGCCAGCAGTGCAGCGGAAATCCAAGCTTTCTTT.

The rearrangement links TRBV18 to TRBJ1-2, with D possibly being TRBD1 (5 bases). The CDR3 is 13 amino acids. CDR1 and CDR2 (germline): KGHSH, LQKENI. V lost 3 bases and J lost 4, with 9 bases in between. CDR3 loop: CASSPNTGYGYTF. The CDR3 DNA follows: TGTGCCAGCTCACCCAACACAGGCTATGGCTACACCTTC.

This clonotype was counted at least ten times. The chain uses TRBV28 and TRBJ2-5; D not certain. The germline CDR1 and CDR2 sequences are MDHEN and SYDVKM. Trimming shortened V by 3 bases and J by 5 bases, and 13 bases separated the two germline ends. CDR3 size: 14 residues. CDR3 loop: CASSFYRSPETQYF. DNA of the CDR3: TGTGCCAGCAGTTTTTACCGGTCGCCGGAGACCCAGTACTTC.

In this sample, this clonotype turned up many times. The CDR3 reads CASSQDGQYSGNTIYF. For the CDR3, the DNA is TGCGCCAGCAGCCAAGATGGACAGTACTCTGGAAACACCATATATTTT. This sequence joins TRBV4-1 and TRBJ1-3; D possibly corresponds to TRBD1 (6 bases). Trimming pared 0 bases from V and 0 bases from J, leaving 9 bases between. CDR3 length: 16 amino acids. Germline CDR1 MGHRA, CDR2 YSYEKL.

At least ten counts were recorded for this clonotype. The chain carries TRBV5-1 and TRBJ2-7; a weak D match, TRBD2 (5 bases). The V and J ends lost 5 bases and 7 bases respectively, with 13 bases between them. CDR1 and CDR2 (germline): SGHRS, YFSETQ. CDR3 length: 12 amino acids. The CDR3 coding sequence is TGCGCCAGCAGGGCGATAGAGGGAGAGCAGTACTTC. Protein sequence: CASRAIEGEQYF.

The chain uses TRBV19 and TRBJ1-2; 10 bases map to TRBD1. Germline loops: CDR1 LNHDA, CDR2 SQIVND (reference sequence). The CDR3 extends over 15 amino acids. V lost 4 bases to trimming and J lost 2 bases; unmatched junction nucleotides: 4. The CDR3 coding sequence is TGTGCCAGTAGTAGCCGGGACAGGGGAAACTATGGCTACACCTTC. Amino acids: CASSSRDRGNYGYTF.

This clonotype was seen ten or more times. The chain carries TRBV11-3 and TRBJ2-2; D not certain. V shed 3 bases and J shed 9 bases, with 11 bases lying between them. The CDR3 consists of 13 residues. CDR1 is SGHNT and CDR2 is YENEEA in the germline V gene. The CDR3 reads CASSFRLGRELFF. Written as DNA, the CDR3 is TGTGCCAGCAGCTTTCGACTTGGCAGGGAGCTGTTTTTT.

This clonotype has a count of ten or more. The rearrangement joins TRBV5-4 to TRBJ1-2; D is ambiguous. The germline gives CDR1 SGHNT, CDR2 YYREEE (reference sequence). This CDR3 is built from 17 residues. V was pared by 3 bases and J by 4 bases, with 22 bases between. The CDR3 region is CASSSPHQPRILYGYTF. DNA of the CDR3: TGTGCCAGCAGCTCCCCACATCAGCCACGGATCCTCTATGGCTACACCTTC.

The chain uses TRBV14 and TRBJ2-2; D remains ambiguous. The CDR3 is 13 residues long. V gave up 5 bases and J gave up 7 bases, with 11 bases separating them. Germline CDR1 SGHDN, CDR2 FVKESK. The CDR3: CASSTNLGGELFF. CDR3 DNA sequence: TGTGCCAGCAGCACCAATCTCGGCGGGGAGCTGTTTTTT.

This clonotype was seen repeatedly, ten times or more. The V call is TRBV19, the J call TRBJ1-5, with D possibly TRBD1 on 5 matching bases. Trimming removed 5 bases at V and 3 bases at J, with 17 bases between. CDR1 is LNHDA and CDR2 is SQIVND in the germline V gene (reference sequence). The CDR3 runs 16 residues. The CDR3 DNA reads TGTGCCAGTAGTTTCCGCGTTCGGGACTTCAATCAGCCCCAGCATTTT. This encodes CASSFRVRDFNQPQHF.

This clonotype was recorded many times. CDR3: CASSRGTGYGYTF. In DNA form, the CDR3 reads TGTGCCAGCAGTAGGGGGACAGGGTATGGCTACACCTTC. The chain combines TRBV12-3 or TRBV12-4 with TRBJ1-2; 9 bases agree with TRBD1. This CDR3 comprises 13 residues. Unmatched junction bases numbered 3, after V lost 5 bases and J lost 5 bases.

Remarks on this clonotype: With a much larger clone just one base away, this may be a read error. V and J are TRBV13 and TRBJ1-1, with D unclear. CDR3 length: 12 residues. Germline CDR1 PRHDT, CDR2 FYEKMQ (reference sequence). The CDR3 region has the DNA TGTGCCAGCAGCTTGCCCTCGGACGAAGCTGTCTTT. Its translation is CASSLPSDEAVF.

This clonotype was counted ten times or more. The chain joins TRBV12-3 or TRBV12-4 to TRBJ2-7, with D perhaps TRBD2 (5 bases). The CDR3 is 15 residues long. The germline V and J ends were trimmed by 3 bases and 0 bases, with 12 bases remaining between them. The CDR3 bases are TGTGCCAGCAGTTTTAACGGGGTTAGCTCCTACGAGCAGTACTTC. This translates into CASSFNGVSSYEQYF.

The table lists this clonotype with many counts. V gene TRBV19 combines with J gene TRBJ2-7, with 10 bases matching TRBD1. CDR3 size: 14 residues. Germline V lookup: CDR1 LNHDA, CDR2 SQIVND (reference sequence). The V and J ends lost 5 bases and 4 bases, in that order; junction bases with no gene match: 5. The CDR3 region has the DNA TGTGCCAGTAGTTCGACAGGGGGCGGGTACGAGCAGTACTTC. It is translated as CASSSTGGGYEQYF.

This clonotype was observed a handful of times. This chain links TRBV6-2 or TRBV6-3 with TRBJ1-2; D gene unclear. The V gene's germline CDR1 is MNHEY and CDR2 SVGEGT. Trimming took 1 base from V and 0 from J, leaving 9 bases between them. The CDR3 is made up of 15 amino acids. The CDR3 sequence: CASSYYQAANYGYTF. CDR3 coding DNA: TGTGCCAGCAGTTACTACCAGGCGGCTAACTATGGCTACACCTTC.

This clonotype occurred many times. The chain is built from TRBV5-1 and TRBJ1-2; D is undetermined. Germline V CDR1 and CDR2: SGHRS, YFSETQ. The V gene lost 1 base and the J gene lost 2 bases, with 9 bases spanning the gap. The CDR3 is 14 residues long. The CDR3 loop reads CASSLTARNYGYTF. The CDR3 DNA reads TGCGCCAGCAGCTTGACAGCAAGGAACTATGGCTACACCTTC. Full variable domain (outside the CDR3, taken from reference TRBV5-1 and TRBJ1-2): KAGVTQTPRYLIKTRGQQVTLSCSPISGHRSVSWYQQTPGQGLQFLFEYFSETQRNKGNFPGRFSGRQFSNSRSEMNVSTLELGDSALYLCASSLTARNYGYTFGSGTRLTVV.

This clonotype was picked up many times. The CDR3 region is CSARDGQLPTGELFF. Here the CDR3 DNA reads TGCAGTGCTAGAGATGGCCAATTGCCAACCGGGGAGCTGTTTTTT. The chain recombines TRBV20-1 with TRBJ2-2; D is undetermined. Germline V gives CDR1 DFQATT, CDR2 SNEGSKA (reference sequence). The CDR3 totals 15 residues. The V gene lost 0 bases and the J gene lost 5 bases, with 13 bases spanning the gap.

The V and J genes are TRBV29-1 and TRBJ2-5; 12 bases align to TRBD2. This CDR3 is 15 amino acids long. Per germline, CDR1 SQVTM and CDR2 ANQGSEA. Trimming at V came to 2 bases and at J to 7 bases, leaving 8 bases not matched to a gene. The CDR3 is CSVEQTSGSAATQYF. CDR3 coding DNA: TGCAGCGTTGAACAGACTAGCGGGAGTGCGGCGACCCAGTACTTC. The full variable domain, completed using reference TRBV29-1 and TRBJ2-5, is SAVISQKPSRDICQRGTSLTIQCQVDSQVTMMFWYRQQPGQSLTLIATANQGSEATYESGFVIDKFPISRPNLTFSTLTVSNMSPEDSSIYLCSVEQTSGSAATQYFGPGTRLLVL.

The chain has TRBV7-8 and TRBJ1-2, with 10 nucleotides matching TRBD1. Germline CDR1 reads SGHVS; CDR2 reads FQNEAQ. The V segment lost 1 base and the J segment 4 bases; nucleotides outside the gene matches: 12. CDR3 size: 18 residues. CDR3 coding DNA: TGTGCCAGCAGCTTAGGACAGGGGGCGGCCAGGAAGCTCTATGGCTACACCTTC. It yields the protein CASSLGQGAARKLYGYTF.

V gene TRBV7-9 combines with J gene TRBJ2-5; D tentatively fits TRBD1 or TRBD2 (5 bases each). The CDR3 consists of 14 residues. Trimming removed 5 bases from V and 10 bases from J, with 20 bases in between. The germline V gene has CDR1 SEHNR and CDR2 FQNEAQ (reference sequence). CDR3 sequence reads: CASSITRDEDFQYF. The DNA of the CDR3 is TGTGCCAGCAGCATAACTAGGGACGAGGATTTCCAGTACTTC.

This clonotype was seen repeatedly, ten times or more. The V gene is TRBV4-1, the J gene TRBJ1-1; 8 bases line up with TRBD1. The CDR3 contains 16 residues. V lost 3 bases and J lost 1; bases outside the gene matches: 7. Germline V gene lookup returns CDR1 MGHRA and CDR2 YSYEKL. This CDR3 reads CASSQEPGTGNTEAFF. Here the CDR3 DNA reads TGCGCCAGCAGCCAGGAGCCCGGGACAGGGAACACTGAAGCTTTCTTT.

This clonotype was counted at least ten times. The CDR3 here is CASSPRAGDAEAFF. In nucleotides, the CDR3 is TGTGCCAGCAGCCCCCGAGCGGGGGATGCTGAAGCTTTCTTT. V gene TRBV12-3 or TRBV12-4 combines with J gene TRBJ1-1; TRBD1 is a possible D gene (5 bases). Trimming removed 6 bases from V and 6 bases from J, with 17 bases in between. The CDR3 length is 14 residues.

The rearrangement uses TRBV29-1 and TRBJ1-5; a possible D gene is TRBD1 (6 bases). Germline V gene data show CDR1 as SQVTM and CDR2 as ANQGSEA. The CDR3 is 13 residues long. Between the trimmed V and J ends, which lost 6 bases and 4 bases, there was a span of 13 bases. The CDR3 reads CSVTLQGNQPQHF. The CDR3 region has the DNA TGCAGCGTCACGCTACAGGGTAATCAGCCCCAGCATTTT. Full variable domain (missing parts from reference TRBV29-1 and TRBJ1-5): SAVISQKPSRDICQRGTSLTIQCQVDSQVTMMFWYRQQPGQSLTLIATANQGSEATYESGFVIDKFPISRPNLTFSTLTVSNMSPEDSSIYLCSVTLQGNQPQHFGDGTRLSIL.